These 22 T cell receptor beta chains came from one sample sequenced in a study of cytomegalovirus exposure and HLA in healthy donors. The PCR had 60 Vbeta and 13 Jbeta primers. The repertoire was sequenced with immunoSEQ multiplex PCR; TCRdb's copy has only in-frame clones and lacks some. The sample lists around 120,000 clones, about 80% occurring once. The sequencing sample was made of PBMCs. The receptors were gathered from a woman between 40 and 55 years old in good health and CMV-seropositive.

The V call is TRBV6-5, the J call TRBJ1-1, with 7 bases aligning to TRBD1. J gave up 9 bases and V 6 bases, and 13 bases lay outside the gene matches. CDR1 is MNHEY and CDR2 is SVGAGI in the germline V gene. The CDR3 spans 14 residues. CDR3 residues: CASSPPRGQVKAFF. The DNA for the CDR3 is TGTGCCAGCAGCCCCCCGCGTGGACAGGTGAAAGCTTTCTTT.

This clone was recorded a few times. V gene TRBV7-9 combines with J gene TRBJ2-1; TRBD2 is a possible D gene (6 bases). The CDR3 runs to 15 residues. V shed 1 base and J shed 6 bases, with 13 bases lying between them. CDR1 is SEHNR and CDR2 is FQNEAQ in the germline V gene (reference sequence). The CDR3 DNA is TGTGCCAGCAGCTTAGTGGGGGAGGACCGCAATGAGCAGTTCTTC. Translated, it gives CASSLVGEDRNEQFF.

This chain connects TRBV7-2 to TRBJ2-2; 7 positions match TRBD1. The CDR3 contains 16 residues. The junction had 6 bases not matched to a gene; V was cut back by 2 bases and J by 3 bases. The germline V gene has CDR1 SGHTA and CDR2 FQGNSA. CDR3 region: CASSLFTGVDTGELFF. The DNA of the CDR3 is TGTGCCAGCAGCTTATTCACAGGGGTCGACACCGGGGAGCTGTTTTTT.

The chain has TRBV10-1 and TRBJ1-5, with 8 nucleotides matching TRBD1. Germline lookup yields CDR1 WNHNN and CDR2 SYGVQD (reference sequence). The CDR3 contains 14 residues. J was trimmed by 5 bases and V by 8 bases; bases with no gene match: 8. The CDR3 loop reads CASSQGAIDQPQHF. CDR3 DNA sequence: TGCGCCAGCTCGCAGGGGGCGATCGATCAGCCCCAGCATTTT.

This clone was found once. The CDR3 region is CASSLTVYNEQFF. The CDR3 DNA reads as TGTGCCAGTAGTCTGACAGTTTACAATGAGCAGTTCTTC. The chain joins TRBV19 to TRBJ2-1; the D gene is possibly TRBD1 (5 bases). There are 13 residues in the CDR3. V lost 5 bases, J lost 4 bases, and 9 bases lay in between. Germline CDR1 reads LNHDA; CDR2 reads SQIVND (reference sequence).

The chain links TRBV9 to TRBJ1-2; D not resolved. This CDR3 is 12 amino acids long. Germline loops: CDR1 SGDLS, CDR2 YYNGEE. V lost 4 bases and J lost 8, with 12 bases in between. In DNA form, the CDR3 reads TGTGCCAGCAGCCCCCCCCAGGCAGGCTACACCTTC. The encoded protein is CASSPPQAGYTF.

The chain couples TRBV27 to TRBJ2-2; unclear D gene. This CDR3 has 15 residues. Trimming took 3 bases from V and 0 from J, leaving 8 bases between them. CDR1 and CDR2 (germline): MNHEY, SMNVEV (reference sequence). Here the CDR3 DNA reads TGTGCCAGCAGTTTTTTTACACCGAACACCGGGGAGCTGTTTTTT. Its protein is CASSFFTPNTGELFF.

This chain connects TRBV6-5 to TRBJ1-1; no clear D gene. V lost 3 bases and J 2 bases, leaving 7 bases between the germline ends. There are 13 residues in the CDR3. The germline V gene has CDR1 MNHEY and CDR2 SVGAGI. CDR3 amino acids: CASSYNPNTEAFF. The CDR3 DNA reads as TGTGCCAGCAGTTATAATCCTAACACTGAAGCTTTCTTT.

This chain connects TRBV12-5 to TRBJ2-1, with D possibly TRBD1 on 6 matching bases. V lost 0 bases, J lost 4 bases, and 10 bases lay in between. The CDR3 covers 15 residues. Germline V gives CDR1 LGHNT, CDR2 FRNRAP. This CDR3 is CASGLVPTGYNEQFF. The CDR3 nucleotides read TGTGCTAGTGGTTTGGTACCCACAGGGTACAATGAGCAGTTCTTC.

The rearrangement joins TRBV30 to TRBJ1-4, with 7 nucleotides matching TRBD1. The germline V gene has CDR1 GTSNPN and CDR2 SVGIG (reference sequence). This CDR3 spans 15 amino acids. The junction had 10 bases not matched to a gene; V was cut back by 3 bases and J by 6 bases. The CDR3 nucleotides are TGTGCCTGGAGCGGAGGGGGCGTCCGGGATGAAAAACTGTTTTTT. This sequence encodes CAWSGGGVRDEKLFF.

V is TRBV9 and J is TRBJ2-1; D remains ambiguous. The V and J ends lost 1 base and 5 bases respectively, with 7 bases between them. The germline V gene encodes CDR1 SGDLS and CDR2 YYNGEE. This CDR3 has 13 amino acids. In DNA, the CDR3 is TGTGCCAGCAGCGTAAGCATGAACAATGAGCAGTTCTTC. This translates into CASSVSMNNEQFF.

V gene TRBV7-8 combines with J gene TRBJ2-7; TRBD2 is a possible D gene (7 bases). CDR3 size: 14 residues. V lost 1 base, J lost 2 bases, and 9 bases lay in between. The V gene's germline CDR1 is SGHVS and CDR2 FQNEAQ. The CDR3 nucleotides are TGTGCCAGCAGCTTAGGCGGGGGCCCCTACGAGCAGTACTTC. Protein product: CASSLGGGPYEQYF.

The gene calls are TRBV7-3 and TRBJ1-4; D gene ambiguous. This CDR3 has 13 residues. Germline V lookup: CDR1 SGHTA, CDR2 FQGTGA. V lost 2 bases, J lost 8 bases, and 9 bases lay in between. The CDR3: CASSLGAQEKLFF. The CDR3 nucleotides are TGTGCCAGCAGCTTAGGAGCCCAAGAAAAACTGTTTTTT.

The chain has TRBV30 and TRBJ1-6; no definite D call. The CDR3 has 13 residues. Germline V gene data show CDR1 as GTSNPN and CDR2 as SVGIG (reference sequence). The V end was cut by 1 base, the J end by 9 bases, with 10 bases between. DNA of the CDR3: TGTGCCTGGAGTGACAGAAACTCTTCACCCCTCCACTTT. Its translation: CAWSDRNSSPLHF.

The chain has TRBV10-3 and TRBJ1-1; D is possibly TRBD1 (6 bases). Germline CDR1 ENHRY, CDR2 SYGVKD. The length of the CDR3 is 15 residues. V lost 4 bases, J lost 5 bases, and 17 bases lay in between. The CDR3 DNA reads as TGTGCCATCAGTGCCCCCAGGCAGGGGTATACTGAAGCTTTCTTT. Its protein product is CAISAPRQGYTEAFF.

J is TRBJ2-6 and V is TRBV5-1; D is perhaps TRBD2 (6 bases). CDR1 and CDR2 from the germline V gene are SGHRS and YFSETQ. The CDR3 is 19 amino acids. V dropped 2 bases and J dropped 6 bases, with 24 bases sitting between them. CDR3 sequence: CASSLAGHSNSKEANVLTF. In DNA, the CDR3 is TGCGCCAGCAGCTTAGCGGGCCACAGCAATTCGAAAGAGGCCAACGTCCTGACTTTC.

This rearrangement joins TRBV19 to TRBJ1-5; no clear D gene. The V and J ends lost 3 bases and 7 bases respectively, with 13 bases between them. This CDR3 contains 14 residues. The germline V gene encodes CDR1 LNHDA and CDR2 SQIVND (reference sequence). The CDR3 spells CASSMGRGWQPQHF. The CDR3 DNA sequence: TGTGCCAGTAGTATGGGGAGAGGGTGGCAGCCCCAGCATTTT.

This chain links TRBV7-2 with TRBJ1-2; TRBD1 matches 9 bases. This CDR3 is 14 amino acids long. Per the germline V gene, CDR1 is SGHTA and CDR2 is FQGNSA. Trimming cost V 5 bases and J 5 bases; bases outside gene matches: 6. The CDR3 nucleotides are TGTGCCAGCAGCCAGGGACAGGGCCCGTATGGCTACACCTTC. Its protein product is CASSQGQGPYGYTF.

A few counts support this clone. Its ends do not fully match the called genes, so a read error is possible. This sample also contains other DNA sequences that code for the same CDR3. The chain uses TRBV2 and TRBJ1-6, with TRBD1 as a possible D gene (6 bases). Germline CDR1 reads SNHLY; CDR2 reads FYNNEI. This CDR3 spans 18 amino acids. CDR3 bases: TGTGCCAGCAGTCAGTACCCACAGGGACACTCCTATAATTCCCCCCTCCACTTT. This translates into CASSQYPQGHSYNSPLHF. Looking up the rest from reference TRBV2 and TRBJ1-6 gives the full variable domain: EPEVTQTPSHQVTQMGQEVILRCVPISNHLYFYWYRQILGQKVEFLVSFYNNEISEKSEIFDDQFSVERPDGSNFTLKIRSTKLEDSAMYFCASSQYPQGHSYNSPLHFGNGTRLTVT.

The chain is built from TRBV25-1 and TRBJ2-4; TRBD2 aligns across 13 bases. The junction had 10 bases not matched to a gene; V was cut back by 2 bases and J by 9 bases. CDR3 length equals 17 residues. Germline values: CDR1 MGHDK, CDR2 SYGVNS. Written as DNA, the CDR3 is TGTGCCAGCAGTGAAGAGACTAGCGGGAGGTATTTGGGCATTCAGTACTTC. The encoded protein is CASSEETSGRYLGIQYF.

DNA of the CDR3: TGTGCCTGGAGTACCCTAAGCCCGGGACTCCTGAAGGAGACCCAGTACTTC. This encodes CAWSTLSPGLLKETQYF. This rearrangement joins TRBV30 to TRBJ2-5; D is possibly TRBD2 (6 bases). The CDR3 contains 17 residues. Trimming took off 2 bases at V and 5 bases at J, with 24 bases between the two ends. Germline V gene data show CDR1 as GTSNPN and CDR2 as SVGIG (reference sequence).

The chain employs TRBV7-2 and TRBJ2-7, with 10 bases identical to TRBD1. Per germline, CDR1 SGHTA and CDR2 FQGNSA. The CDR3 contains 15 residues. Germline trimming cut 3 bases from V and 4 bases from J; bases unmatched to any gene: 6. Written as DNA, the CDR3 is TGTGCCAGCAGCTTCGGGGGGACAGGGGCGTACGAGCAGTACTTC. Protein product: CASSFGGTGAYEQYF.